The 28 T cell receptor beta chains in this list originate from one sample, sequenced in a study of shared clonotypes between healthy human individuals (dated by TCRdb to the early 2020s). Libraries were made using the immunoSEQ multiplex PCR assay. Held by TCRdb, this immuneACCESS table contains in-frame sequences only and omits some clones. Under half of the omission traces to an unresolved V gene where checked; the cause of the rest is unknown. The sample has about 680,000 clones on record, approximately 90% of them singletons. The biggest ten clones account for about a quarter of the sample. CD8 naive samples were obtained by positive selection for CCR7 among CD45RO-negative cells, yielding a CD45RA+CCR7+ population from which TemRA cells were excluded. The sequencing input was naive CD8+ T cells sorted from blood. The cell subset or site label on this specimen signifies: CD45RA+CCR7+. These receptors were taken from a man aged 25 to 45 in good health.

V gene TRBV20-1 combines with J gene TRBJ2-1; a weak D match, TRBD2 (6 bases). This CDR3 comprises 10 residues. Trimming shortened V by 6 bases and J by 12 bases, and 12 bases separated the two germline ends. Germline assignment: CDR1 DFQATT and CDR2 SNEGSKA (reference sequence). The CDR3 spells CSAAGLWQFF. The CDR3, as DNA: TGCAGTGCAGCGGGCCTTTGGCAGTTCTTC.

This chain connects TRBV10-1 to TRBJ2-1; D gene unclear. This CDR3 has 12 residues. V was clipped by 3 bases and J by 4 bases, with 4 bases between them. The V gene's germline CDR1 is WNHNN and CDR2 SYGVQD (reference sequence). CDR3 nucleotide sequence: TGCGCCAGCAGTGATTTGTACAATGAGCAGTTCTTC. Protein: CASSDLYNEQFF.

The J gene is TRBJ2-5, the V gene TRBV28; perhaps TRBD2 as D (5 bases). The CDR3 runs 16 residues. Germline CDR1 and CDR2: MDHEN and SYDVKM. Trimming shortened V by 5 bases and J by 2 bases, and 18 bases separated the two germline ends. The CDR3 DNA reads TGTGCCAGCAGTCCCCTTCGGGAATCCCTACAAGAGACCCAGTACTTC. Amino acid sequence: CASSPLRESLQETQYF.

V gene TRBV19 combines with J gene TRBJ2-3; 13 nucleotides line up with TRBD2. This CDR3 comprises 17 residues. The germline CDR1 and CDR2 sequences are LNHDA and SQIVND (reference sequence). Unmatched junction bases numbered 10, after V lost 6 bases and J lost 4 bases. The CDR3 here is CASSRRTSGSSPDTQYF. The CDR3 DNA reads TGTGCCAGTAGCAGACGGACTAGCGGGAGTAGTCCAGATACGCAGTATTTT. Drawing the rest from reference TRBV19 and TRBJ2-3, the complete variable domain is DGGITQSPKYLFRKEGQNVTLSCEQNLNHDAMYWYRQDPGQGLRLIYYSQIVNDFQKGDIAEGYSVSREKKESFPLTVTSAQKNPTAFYLCASSRRTSGSSPDTQYFGPGTRLTVL.

The V gene is TRBV7-8, the J gene TRBJ1-1, with 7 positions matching TRBD1. V shed 5 bases and J 6 bases; nucleotides not matched to a gene: 3. Germline V gene sequence: CDR1 SGHVS, CDR2 FQNEAQ. CDR3 length: 12 residues. CDR3 nucleotides: TGTGCCAGCAGCCCAACAGGGGCTGAAGCTTTCTTT. Translated: CASSPTGAEAFF.

The chain employs TRBV9 and TRBJ1-1, with a weak D call TRBD1 (5 bases). The CDR3 spans 15 residues. V was pared by 4 bases and J by 0 bases, with 13 bases between. Per germline, CDR1 SGDLS and CDR2 YYNGEE. In DNA form, the CDR3 reads TGTGCCAGCAGCCCCCCGGACACCTTGAACACTGAAGCTTTCTTT. Translation gives CASSPPDTLNTEAFF.

The gene calls are TRBV7-9 and TRBJ1-2; a possible D gene is TRBD1 (5 bases). Trimming removed 5 bases from V and 4 bases from J, with 11 bases in between. Germline loops: CDR1 SEHNR, CDR2 FQNEAQ (reference sequence). The CDR3 spans 13 residues. The chain's CDR3 is CASSPWDGYGYTF. The CDR3 DNA reads as TGTGCCAGCAGCCCCTGGGACGGCTATGGCTACACCTTC.

The rearrangement uses TRBV9 and TRBJ2-1, with D tentatively TRBD2 (6 bases). CDR1 is SGDLS, CDR2 YYNGEE, per germline. The germline V and J ends were trimmed by 1 base and 8 bases, with 13 bases remaining between them. The CDR3 is made up of 14 amino acids. CDR3 coding DNA: TGTGCCAGCAGCGTACGGGGGATGTTTGATGAGCAGTTCTTC. As protein: CASSVRGMFDEQFF.

The V gene is TRBV2, the J gene TRBJ2-1; unclear D gene. The CDR3 has 12 residues. V was pared by 10 bases and J by 0 bases, with 7 bases between. Germline lookup yields CDR1 SNHLY and CDR2 FYNNEI. CDR3 residues: CAISSSYNEQFF. The CDR3 DNA is TGTGCCATCTCATCCTCCTACAATGAGCAGTTCTTC.

The chain combines TRBV4-3 with TRBJ2-1; D possibly matches TRBD1 or TRBD2 (5 bases each). The V gene's germline CDR1 is LGHNA and CDR2 YSLEER. Trimming stripped 4 bases from V and 3 bases from J, with 22 bases between. The CDR3 has 18 residues. CDR3 DNA sequence: TGCGCCAGCAGCCCACAGGATCCACTAGGATTAGACTACAATGAGCAGTTCTTC. As protein: CASSPQDPLGLDYNEQFF.

V gene TRBV30 combines with J gene TRBJ2-5; no definite D call. V dropped 0 bases and J dropped 0 bases, with 11 bases sitting between them. The CDR3 runs 15 residues. CDR1 and CDR2 (germline): GTSNPN, SVGIG (reference sequence). CDR3 loop: CAWSVYSSNQETQYF. The CDR3 nucleotides are TGTGCCTGGAGTGTGTACAGTTCTAACCAAGAGACCCAGTACTTC.

A single count supports this clone. This rearrangement joins TRBV9 to TRBJ2-5, with D maybe TRBD1 (5 bases). The germline CDR1 and CDR2 sequences are SGDLS and YYNGEE. V dropped 4 bases and J dropped 10 bases, with 23 bases sitting between them. The CDR3 length is 15 residues. As DNA, the CDR3 is TGTGCCAGCAGCCCGACGACCGAAGACAGTTGGGGCCAGTACTTC. Translation gives CASSPTTEDSWGQYF. Complete variable domain (other parts from reference TRBV9 and TRBJ2-5): DSGVTQTPKHLITATGQRVTLRCSPRSGDLSVYWYQQSLDQGLQFLIQYYNGEERAKGNILERFSAQQFPDLHSELNLSSLELGDSALYFCASSPTTEDSWGQYFGPGTRLLVL.

The chain employs TRBV15 and TRBJ2-3; D ambiguous. Germline CDR1 and CDR2: LNHNV and YYDKDF (reference sequence). Between the trimmed V and J ends, which lost 8 bases and 2 bases, there was a span of 11 bases. The CDR3 contains 13 residues. The CDR3 DNA sequence: TGTGCCACCGTGGACGGCTACACAGATACGCAGTATTTT. Its translation: CATVDGYTDTQYF.

This rearrangement joins TRBV9 to TRBJ2-5, with D perhaps given as TRBD1 or TRBD2 (5 bases each). The CDR3 length is 16 residues. Germline lookup yields CDR1 SGDLS and CDR2 YYNGEE. V was clipped by 4 bases and J by 1 base, with 17 bases between them. Here the CDR3 DNA reads TGTGCCAGCAGCCCAGGGATCGGAAGCGGCCAAGAGACCCAGTACTTC. It codes for CASSPGIGSGQETQYF. The full variable domain, completed using reference TRBV9 and TRBJ2-5, is DSGVTQTPKHLITATGQRVTLRCSPRSGDLSVYWYQQSLDQGLQFLIQYYNGEERAKGNILERFSAQQFPDLHSELNLSSLELGDSALYFCASSPGIGSGQETQYFGPGTRLLVL.

The genes are TRBV4-2 and TRBJ2-7; a weak D match, TRBD2 (6 bases). CDR3 length equals 13 residues. Trimming pared 3 bases from V and 5 bases from J, leaving 11 bases between. Germline V CDR1 and CDR2: LGHNA, YNFKEQ. The CDR3 coding sequence is TGTGCCAGCAGCCAGACGGGAGAGCACGAGCAGTACTTC. It codes for CASSQTGEHEQYF.

This chain connects TRBV7-9 to TRBJ2-5; perhaps TRBD1 as D (6 bases). The CDR3 has 14 amino acids. Germline CDR1 reads SEHNR; CDR2 reads FQNEAQ (reference sequence). The germline V and J ends were trimmed by 1 base and 6 bases, with 12 bases remaining between them. CDR3 region: CASSLGQGRQTQYF. The CDR3 DNA sequence: TGTGCCAGCAGCTTAGGTCAGGGGCGCCAGACCCAGTACTTC.

The chain links TRBV5-5 to TRBJ2-1, with 8 bases fitting TRBD2. CDR1 SGHKS and CDR2 YYEKEE come from the germline V gene (reference sequence). V was pared by 0 bases and J by 3 bases, with 5 bases of the junction left unmatched. The CDR3 spans 16 residues. The CDR3 DNA reads TGTGCCAGCAGCTTGGTAATGACTAGCGTCTACAATGAGCAGTTCTTC. This gives the protein CASSLVMTSVYNEQFF.

The chain recombines TRBV7-8 with TRBJ1-2; 9 bases align to TRBD1. The V gene's germline CDR1 is SGHVS and CDR2 FQNEAQ. The CDR3 totals 16 residues. V lost 5 bases, J lost 8 bases, and 15 bases stayed unmatched. CDR3 in DNA: TGTGCCAGCAGCGTGACCGGGACAGGGCTCTGGGACGGCTACACCTTC. Encoded protein: CASSVTGTGLWDGYTF.

The gene calls are TRBV2 and TRBJ2-1; tentatively, D is TRBD2 (6 bases). Germline CDR1 reads SNHLY; CDR2 reads FYNNEI. Trimming removed 10 bases from V and 3 bases from J, with 13 bases in between. This CDR3 has 13 amino acids. The DNA for the CDR3 is TGTGCCATTAGGGCGGGGCACTACAATGAGCAGTTCTTC. It encodes CAIRAGHYNEQFF.

The V call is TRBV11-2, the J call TRBJ2-7; 8 bases line up with TRBD2. The CDR3 has 14 residues. In germline, CDR1 is SGHAT, CDR2 FQNNGV. V shed 5 bases, J shed 3 bases, and the junction held 6 bases outside the gene matches. CDR3 coding DNA: TGTGCCAGCAGCCCCGGGACTAGTGGCTACGAGCAGTACTTC. Translated: CASSPGTSGYEQYF.

This clone was picked up a small number of times. This sequence joins TRBV25-1 and TRBJ1-2, with D unclear. The CDR3 contains 12 residues. The germline gives CDR1 MGHDK, CDR2 SYGVNS. The V end lost 3 bases, the J end lost 4 bases, and 6 bases lay between the germline ends. CDR3 nucleotide sequence: TGTGCCAGCAGTGATGTGAGCTATGGCTACACCTTC. Its protein is CASSDVSYGYTF.

Of note for this clone: Mismatch with germline at one junction end may stem from a read error. The V call is TRBV11-2, the J call TRBJ2-7; D is unresolved. The CDR3 runs to 11 residues. CDR1 and CDR2 from the germline V gene are SGHAT and FQNNGV. The CDR3 here is CASSSADTWDF. Written as DNA, the CDR3 is TGTGCCAGCAGCTCGGCAGACACATGGGACTTC.

V gene TRBV27 combines with J gene TRBJ1-5; D remains ambiguous. V was clipped by 5 bases and J by 4 bases, with 6 bases between them. Germline values: CDR1 MNHEY, CDR2 SMNVEV (reference sequence). The CDR3 contains 12 residues. The CDR3 loop is CASSPVNQPQHF. The CDR3 bases are TGTGCCAGCAGTCCAGTTAATCAGCCCCAGCATTTT.

The V and J genes are TRBV19 and TRBJ2-3, with TRBD2 matching over 8 bases. CDR3 length equals 14 residues. Trimming at V came to 7 bases and at J to 5 bases, leaving 8 bases not matched to a gene. Germline assignment: CDR1 LNHDA and CDR2 SQIVND (reference sequence). The CDR3 here is CASMDLAGRDTQYF. In DNA form, the CDR3 reads TGTGCCAGTATGGATTTAGCGGGAAGAGATACGCAGTATTTT.

This chain links TRBV4-1 with TRBJ2-1; 10 nucleotides line up with TRBD2. The CDR3 has 17 residues. The germline gives CDR1 MGHRA, CDR2 YSYEKL. V shed 0 bases and J 7 bases; nucleotides not matched to a gene: 9. The CDR3 DNA sequence: TGCGCCAGCAGCCAAGAGCCCTCTAGCGGGAGTCGAAATGAGCAGTTCTTC. Amino acid sequence: CASSQEPSSGSRNEQFF.

The chain uses TRBV7-3 and TRBJ2-7; no definite D call. Germline lookup yields CDR1 SGHTA and CDR2 FQGTGA. With 5 bases removed from V and 2 bases from J, the gap between germline ends came to 16 bases. CDR3 length equals 15 residues. The CDR3 loop reads CASSASVGLTYEQYF. In DNA form, the CDR3 reads TGTGCCAGCAGCGCTTCAGTCGGTCTGACCTACGAGCAGTACTTC.

This clone was observed a single time. The V call is TRBV4-3, the J call TRBJ2-1; 11 bases line up with TRBD2. The CDR3 loop spans 20 amino acids. V lost 0 bases to trimming and J lost 0 bases; unmatched junction nucleotides: 10. The V gene's germline CDR1 is LGHNA and CDR2 YSLEER. The CDR3 bases are TGCGCCAGCAGCCAAGATAGTCCACGAGGGACTAGCGGCTCCTACAATGAGCAGTTCTTC. Its translation is CASSQDSPRGTSGSYNEQFF.

The chain recombines TRBV15 with TRBJ2-7; either TRBD1 or TRBD2 may fit D (5 bases each). Trimming took off 4 bases at V and 2 bases at J, with 12 bases between the two ends. Germline-derived CDR1 and CDR2 are LNHNV and YYDKDF (reference sequence). This CDR3 is built from 14 residues. DNA of the CDR3: TGTGCCACCAGCACCCGGGACGGTACCTACGAGCAGTACTTC. Translating gives CATSTRDGTYEQYF.